This T cell receptor beta chain was sequenced in a study of shared clonotypes between healthy human individuals (dated by TCRdb to the early 2020s). With respect to the entire study: Three men and two women, aged 18 to 49 years, made up the cohort. For each donor, three plates each were used for CD4 naive and CD4 memory, two plates were used for CD8 naive, and one plate was used for CD8 memory. The study deeply sequenced blood TCR repertoires of about 5 healthy adults to estimate repertoire size and the extent of clonotype sharing between individuals. Different laboratories and diverse techniques were used to prepare libraries and sequence TCR repertoires, to increase sequencing depth and limit assay-specific biases. Per donor, leukapheresis produced somewhere between about 0.8 and 9.5 billion PBMCs.

TCR CDR3 regions were amplified from genomic DNA by multiplex PCR using the deep immunoSEQ assay. For each cell subset, the extracted genomic DNA was distributed evenly across all wells of several immunoSEQ 96-well plates, and each plate served as one replicate. For sorted subsets, each replicate PCR was loaded with 150 to 250 ng genomic DNA, equivalent to about 33,000 T cell genomes. Purified libraries were measured with a Qubit 3.0 fluorometer, size-checked on a Bioanalyzer 2100, and measured again with the KAPA Library Quantification kit. Every immunoSEQ 96-well plate was sequenced on a dedicated single-read 150-cycle Illumina NextSeq 550 flow cell. On the study's bioinformatics: Because only junctional sequences without quality scores were contained in the immunoSEQ output, filtering matching that applied to full-length reads could not be performed. Sequences were annotated with PyIR, a Python wrapper for IgBLAST v1.9, and V/J genes and CDR3 were assigned using IMGT germline references. Any read was removed if the V/J assignment was weak (E-value above 1e-6), the CDR3 was missing, or the read contained stop codons, out-of-frame junctions, or ambiguous translated residues. A V3J clonotype was defined by an identical inferred V gene, J gene, and CDR3 amino acid sequence. The percentage overlap between two repertoires was calculated by dividing the number of shared unique clonotypes by the size of the smaller repertoire. RTK rarefaction, the Chao1 estimator, and Recon v2.1 estimates of unobserved clonotypes were used to assess repertoire richness. Generation probabilities for all TCRbeta clonotypes obtained by the gDNA method from a handful of donors were computed using OLGA. TCRdb obtained this table from immuneACCESS and retained in-frame rearrangements with V and J assigned. These tables miss some clones; where compared with another copy, unresolved V genes account for less than half of the shortfall, and the remainder is unexplained. The V and J calls and clone size are taken from that table; D and trimming were inferred from the DNA. Across this sample there are about 2.3 million clones, with 85% to 95% seen only once. The top ten clonotypes cover 0.3% to 0.45% of the sample.

What the research found in general, with its limitations: Incomplete sequencing was indicated by rarefaction of sorted-subset datasets, despite the large sequencing depth. Estimated clonotype richness was generally larger for naive than for memory subsets. Sharing across four donors was observed for 5% to 6.5% of naive CD4, around 3.5% of naive CD8, about 2.3% of memory CD4, and 0.4% of memory CD8 clonotypes. Based on pairwise subsampling, the degree of clonotype sharing among donors was expected to be affected by sequencing depth. The genetic and exposure-history diversity represented was limited by the small number of donors. Compared with non-shared clonotypes, the clonotypes found in all four sorted-subset donors had higher generation probabilities. Sampling was restricted to blood, and TCR repertoires in tissue are likely to differ from TCR repertoires in blood.

The CDR3 measures 12 amino acids from cysteine to phenylalanine. Only the CDR3 DNA stays, 36 bases, in frame from base 1. Trimming leaves V shorter by 5 bases and J shorter by 10 bases, with the junction holding 3 bases beyond the gene matches. From the germline V gene (reference sequence), CDR1 is MNHEY and CDR2 is SMNVEV. As concerns this clone: Its recognized antigen is unknown. No quality values exist for individual bases; no much larger clone is one base distant.

The donors were healthy, HIV-negative adults with no recently reported acute infections or vaccinations. Every donor was a Caucasian adult residing in Nashville, Tennessee, USA. Magnetic negative selection was used to enrich CD4+ T cells, after which naive cells were positively selected on CD45RA and the negative fraction became the memory subset. After blood collection by leukapheresis, PBMCs were isolated using Ficoll-Histopaque density gradient centrifugation and then cryopreserved in the vapor phase of liquid nitrogen. Purity and quantity of every magnetically sorted T cell population were checked by analytical flow cytometry. Each sorted fraction had its genomic DNA isolated and then quantified by UV absorbance on a Nanodrop 2000c.

The sample comprised naive CD4+ T cells from PBMCs. The cell subset or site tag for this specimen amounts to: CD45RA+ positively selected. The sequence was collected from a man aged 18 to 29 in good health. Some clones in this sample may be carry-over from other donors' samples. This sequence uses TRBV27 and TRBJ2-3; the junction holds 10 bases that match TRBD2. The DNA reads TGTGCCAGCAGTACCGGACTAGCGGCGCAGTATTTT. It is translated as CASSTGLAAQYF.